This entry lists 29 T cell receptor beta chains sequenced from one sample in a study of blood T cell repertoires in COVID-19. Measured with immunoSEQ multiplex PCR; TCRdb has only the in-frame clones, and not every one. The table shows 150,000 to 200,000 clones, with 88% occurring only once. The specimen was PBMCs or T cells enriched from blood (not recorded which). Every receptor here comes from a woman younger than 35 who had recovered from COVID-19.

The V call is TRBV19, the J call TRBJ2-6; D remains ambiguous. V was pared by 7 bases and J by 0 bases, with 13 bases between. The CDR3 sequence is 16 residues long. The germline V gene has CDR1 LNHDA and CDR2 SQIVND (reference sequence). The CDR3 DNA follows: TGTGCCAGTAATGAGAACAGCCTCTCTGGGGCCAACGTCCTGACTTTC. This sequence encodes CASNENSLSGANVLTF.

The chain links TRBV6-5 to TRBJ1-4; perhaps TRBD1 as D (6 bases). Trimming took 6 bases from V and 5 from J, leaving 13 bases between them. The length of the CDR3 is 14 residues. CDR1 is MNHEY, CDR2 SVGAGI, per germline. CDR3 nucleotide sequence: TGTGCCAGCAGCCCACAGGGACAAAATGAAAAACTGTTTTTT. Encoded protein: CASSPQGQNEKLFF.

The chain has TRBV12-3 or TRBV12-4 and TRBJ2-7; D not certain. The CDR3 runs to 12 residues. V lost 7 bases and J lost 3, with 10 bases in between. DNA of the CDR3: TGTGCCAGCACCGGAGAGGACTACGAGCAGTACTTC. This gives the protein CASTGEDYEQYF.

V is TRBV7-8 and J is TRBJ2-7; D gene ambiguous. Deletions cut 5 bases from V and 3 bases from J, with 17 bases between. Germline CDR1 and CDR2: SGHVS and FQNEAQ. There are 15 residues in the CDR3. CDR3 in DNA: TGTGCCAGCAGCCCTGAACCGGGTCACTACTACGAGCAGTACTTC. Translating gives CASSPEPGHYYEQYF.

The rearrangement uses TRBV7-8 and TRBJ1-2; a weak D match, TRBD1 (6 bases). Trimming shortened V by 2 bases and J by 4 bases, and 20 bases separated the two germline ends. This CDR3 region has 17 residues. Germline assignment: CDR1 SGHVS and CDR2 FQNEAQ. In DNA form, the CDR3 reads TGTGCCAGCAGCTTAACATTAAACAGGGAAGAACGCTATGGCTACACCTTC. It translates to CASSLTLNREERYGYTF.

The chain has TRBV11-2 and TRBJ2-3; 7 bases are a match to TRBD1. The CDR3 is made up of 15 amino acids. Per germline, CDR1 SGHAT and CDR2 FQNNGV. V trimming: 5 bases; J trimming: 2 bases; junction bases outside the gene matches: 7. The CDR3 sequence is CASSPQGIVTDTQYF. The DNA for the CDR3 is TGTGCCAGCAGCCCACAGGGGATAGTCACAGATACGCAGTATTTT.

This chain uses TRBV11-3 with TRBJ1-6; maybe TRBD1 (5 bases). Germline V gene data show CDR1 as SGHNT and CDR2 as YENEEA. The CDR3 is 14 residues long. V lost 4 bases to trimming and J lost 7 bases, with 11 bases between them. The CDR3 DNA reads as TGTGCCAGCAGCTCCGCGGGGGTGAATTCACCCCTCCACTTT. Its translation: CASSSAGVNSPLHF.

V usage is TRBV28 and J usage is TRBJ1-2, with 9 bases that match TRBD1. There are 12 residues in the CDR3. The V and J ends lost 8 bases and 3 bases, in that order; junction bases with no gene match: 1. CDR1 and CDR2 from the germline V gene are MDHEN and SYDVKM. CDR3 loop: CASWDRDYGYTF. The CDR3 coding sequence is TGTGCCAGCTGGGACAGGGACTATGGCTACACCTTC.

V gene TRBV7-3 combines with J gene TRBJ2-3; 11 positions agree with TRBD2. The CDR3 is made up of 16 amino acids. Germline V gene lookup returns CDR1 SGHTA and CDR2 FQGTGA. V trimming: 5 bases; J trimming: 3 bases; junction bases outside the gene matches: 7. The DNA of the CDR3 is TGTGCCAGCAGCCCAGTAGCGGGAGGGCCGACAGATACGCAGTATTTT. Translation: CASSPVAGGPTDTQYF. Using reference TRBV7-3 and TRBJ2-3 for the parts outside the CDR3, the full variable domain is GAGVSQTPSNKVTEKGKYVELRCDPISGHTALYWYRQSLGQGPEFLIYFQGTGAADDSGLPNDRFFAVRPEGSVSTLKIQRTERGDSAVYLCASSPVAGGPTDTQYFGPGTRLTVL.

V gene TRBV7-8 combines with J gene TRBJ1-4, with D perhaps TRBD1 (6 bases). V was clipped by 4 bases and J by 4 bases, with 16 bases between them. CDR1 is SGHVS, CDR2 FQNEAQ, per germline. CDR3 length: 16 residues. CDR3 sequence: CASSSTGVGGNEKLFF. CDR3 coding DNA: TGTGCCAGCAGCTCAACAGGAGTAGGGGGTAATGAAAAACTGTTTTTT.

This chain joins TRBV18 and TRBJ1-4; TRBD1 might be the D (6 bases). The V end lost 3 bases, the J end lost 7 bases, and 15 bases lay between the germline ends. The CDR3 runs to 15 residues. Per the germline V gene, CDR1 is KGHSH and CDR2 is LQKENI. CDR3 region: CASSPLAGEVEKLFF. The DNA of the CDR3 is TGTGCCAGCTCACCTCTGGCAGGGGAAGTTGAAAAACTGTTTTTT.

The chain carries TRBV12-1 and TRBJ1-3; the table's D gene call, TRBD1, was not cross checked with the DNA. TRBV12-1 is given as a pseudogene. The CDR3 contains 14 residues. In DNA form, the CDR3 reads TGTGCCAGCAGCTTCCGGGACACAAGAAACACCATATATTTT. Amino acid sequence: CASSFRDTRNTIYF.

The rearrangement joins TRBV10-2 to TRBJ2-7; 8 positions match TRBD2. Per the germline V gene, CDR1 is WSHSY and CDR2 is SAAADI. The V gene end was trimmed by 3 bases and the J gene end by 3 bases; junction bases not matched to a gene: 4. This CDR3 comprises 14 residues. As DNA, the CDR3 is TGCGCCAGCAGTGAATTGAGCGGGAGCTACGAGCAGTACTTC. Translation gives CASSELSGSYEQYF.

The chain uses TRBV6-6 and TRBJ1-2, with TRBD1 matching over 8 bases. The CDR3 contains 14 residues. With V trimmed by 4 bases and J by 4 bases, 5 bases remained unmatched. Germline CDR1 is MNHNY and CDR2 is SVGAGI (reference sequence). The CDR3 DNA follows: TGTGCCAGCAGTTCTCGACAGGGGACCTATGGCTACACCTTC. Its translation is CASSSRQGTYGYTF.

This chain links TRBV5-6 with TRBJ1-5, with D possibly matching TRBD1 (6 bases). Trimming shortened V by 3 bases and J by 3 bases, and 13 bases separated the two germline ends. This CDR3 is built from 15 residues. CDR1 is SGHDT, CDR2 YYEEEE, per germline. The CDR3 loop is CASSSTGYPNQPQHF. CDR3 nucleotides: TGTGCCAGCAGCTCGACAGGATATCCCAATCAGCCCCAGCATTTT.

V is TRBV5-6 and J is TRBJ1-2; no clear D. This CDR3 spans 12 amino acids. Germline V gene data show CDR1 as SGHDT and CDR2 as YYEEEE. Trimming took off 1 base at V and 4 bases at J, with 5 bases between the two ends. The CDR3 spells CASSLTPYGYTF. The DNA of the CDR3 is TGTGCCAGCAGCTTGACACCCTATGGCTACACCTTC.

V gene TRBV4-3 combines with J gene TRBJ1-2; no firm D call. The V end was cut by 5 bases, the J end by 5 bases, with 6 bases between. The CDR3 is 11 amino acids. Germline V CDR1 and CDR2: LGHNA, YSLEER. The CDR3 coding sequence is TGCGCCAGCAGCAACGGGTATGGCTACACCTTC. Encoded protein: CASSNGYGYTF.

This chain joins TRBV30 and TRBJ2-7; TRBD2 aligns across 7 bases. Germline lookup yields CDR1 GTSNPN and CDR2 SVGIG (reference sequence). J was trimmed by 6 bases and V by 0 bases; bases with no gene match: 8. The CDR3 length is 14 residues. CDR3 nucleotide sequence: TGTGCCTGGAGTGTACGGGGGGACGGGGCCGAGCAGTACTTC. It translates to CAWSVRGDGAEQYF.

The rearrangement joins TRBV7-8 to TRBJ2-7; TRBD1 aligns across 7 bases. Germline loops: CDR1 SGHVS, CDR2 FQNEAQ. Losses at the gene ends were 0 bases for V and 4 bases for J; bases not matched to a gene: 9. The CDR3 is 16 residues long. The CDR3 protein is CASSLALGGVEYEQYF. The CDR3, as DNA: TGTGCCAGCAGCTTAGCGCTAGGGGGCGTTGAATACGAGCAGTACTTC. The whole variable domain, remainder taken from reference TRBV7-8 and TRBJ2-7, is GAGVSQSPRYKVAKRGQDVALRCDPISGHVSLFWYQQALGQGPEFLTYFQNEAQLDKSGLPSDRFFAERPEGSVSTLKIQRTQQEDSAVYLCASSLALGGVEYEQYFGPGTRLTVT.

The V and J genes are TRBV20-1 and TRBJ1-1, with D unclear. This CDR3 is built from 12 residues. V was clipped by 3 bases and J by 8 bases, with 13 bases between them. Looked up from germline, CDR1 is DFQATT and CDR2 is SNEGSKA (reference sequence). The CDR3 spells CSASLRVSEAFF. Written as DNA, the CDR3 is TGCAGTGCTAGTTTACGGGTTTCGGAAGCTTTCTTT.

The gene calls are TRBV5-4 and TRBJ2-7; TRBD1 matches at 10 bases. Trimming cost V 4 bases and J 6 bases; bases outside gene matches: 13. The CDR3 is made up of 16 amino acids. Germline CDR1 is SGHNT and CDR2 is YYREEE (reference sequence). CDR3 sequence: CASSNSVDRGRGEQYF. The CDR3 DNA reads TGTGCCAGCAGCAACTCCGTCGACAGGGGGCGGGGCGAGCAGTACTTC. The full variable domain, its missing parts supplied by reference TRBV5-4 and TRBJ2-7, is ETGVTQSPTHLIKTRGQQVTLRCSSQSGHNTVSWYQQALGQGPQFIFQYYREEENGRGNFPPRFSGLQFPNYSSELNVNALELDDSALYLCASSNSVDRGRGEQYFGPGTRLTVT.

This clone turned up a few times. For the CDR3, the DNA is TGTGCCAGCAGCTCCAGGGGGGACAGAGAAGGCTACACCTTC. This translates into CASSSRGDREGYTF. The chain employs TRBV13 and TRBJ1-2; 7 positions match TRBD1. Germline loops: CDR1 PRHDT, CDR2 FYEKMQ (reference sequence). V trimming: 4 bases; J trimming: 8 bases; junction bases outside the gene matches: 10. The CDR3 covers 14 residues.

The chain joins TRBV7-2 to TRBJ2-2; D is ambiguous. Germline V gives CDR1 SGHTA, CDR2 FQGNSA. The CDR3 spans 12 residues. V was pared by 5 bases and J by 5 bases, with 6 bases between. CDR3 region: CASSPLTGELFF. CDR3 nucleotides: TGTGCCAGCAGCCCCCTAACCGGGGAGCTGTTTTTT.

The CDR3 region has the DNA TGTGCCTGCCCACAGTCTAACTATGGCTACACCTTC. This codes for CACPQSNYGYTF. The chain recombines TRBV7-9 with TRBJ1-2; D uncertain. Germline V gives CDR1 SEHNR, CDR2 FQNEAQ (reference sequence). The V gene lost 11 bases and the J gene lost 0 bases, with 10 bases spanning the gap. The CDR3 is made up of 12 amino acids.

CDR3 nucleotides: TGTGCCAGCTCACAAACAGGACAGCCAGCTAACTATGGCTACACCTTC. Protein sequence: CASSQTGQPANYGYTF. This sequence joins TRBV18 and TRBJ1-2; tentatively, D is TRBD1 (6 bases). Germline CDR1 reads KGHSH; CDR2 reads LQKENI. The CDR3 has 16 residues. The V gene lost 4 bases and the J gene lost 0 bases, with 15 bases spanning the gap.

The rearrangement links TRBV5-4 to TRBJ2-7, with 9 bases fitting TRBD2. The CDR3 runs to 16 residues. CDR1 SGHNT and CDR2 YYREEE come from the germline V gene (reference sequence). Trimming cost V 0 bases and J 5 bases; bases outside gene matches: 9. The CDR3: CASSLGSGSLFDEQYF. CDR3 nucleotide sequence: TGTGCCAGCAGCTTGGGTAGCGGGAGCCTTTTCGACGAGCAGTACTTC.

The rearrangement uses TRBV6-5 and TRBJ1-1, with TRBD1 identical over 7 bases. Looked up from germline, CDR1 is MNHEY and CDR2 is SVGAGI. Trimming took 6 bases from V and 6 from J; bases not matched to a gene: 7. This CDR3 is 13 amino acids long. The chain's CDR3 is CASRVTGEAEAFF. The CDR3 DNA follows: TGTGCCAGCAGGGTTACAGGGGAGGCTGAAGCTTTCTTT.

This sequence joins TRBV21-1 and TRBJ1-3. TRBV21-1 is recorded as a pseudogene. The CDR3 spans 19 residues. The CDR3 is CASSKDKGGNRVGGNTIYF. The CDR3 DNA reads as TGTGCCAGCAGCAAAGATAAGGGGGGGAACAGGGTCGGTGGAAACACCATATATTTT.

CDR3 protein: CACRDSLNYGYTF. The CDR3 coding sequence is TGCGCCTGCCGGGACAGTCTTAACTATGGCTACACCTTC. This sequence joins TRBV5-1 and TRBJ1-2; 7 bases line up with TRBD1. Per the germline V gene, CDR1 is SGHRS and CDR2 is YFSETQ. The CDR3 is 13 amino acids. V lost 10 bases to trimming and J lost 1 base; unmatched junction nucleotides: 7.